This TCR beta chain was observed in a study of blood T cell repertoires in COVID-19. Assay used: immunoSEQ multiplex PCR; TCRdb lists only in-frame clones, some missing. Of approximately 94,000 clones in the sample, more than 75% are singletons; the top ten hold approximately 4.8%. V was shortened by 3 bases and J by 1 base, with 24 bases between the two germline ends. CDR3 size: 19 residues. Per germline, CDR1 LGHDT and CDR2 YNNKEL (reference sequence). The receptor's source is a woman aged 80 or older with active COVID-19. Sequencing was performed on peripheral blood. This chain joins TRBV3-1 (or the pseudogene TRBV3-2) and TRBJ2-5, with D unclear. The CDR3 loop is CASSQVSQRVSCLQETQYF. The CDR3 coding sequence is TGTGCCAGCAGCCAGGTCTCTCAGCGCGTTAGCTGCCTCCAAGAGACCCAGTACTTC.